This TCR beta chain was documented in a study of T cell responses to AZD1222 COVID-19 vaccine. Study-level points and caveats: Nearly half of spike-specific TCRs reportedly go after variant regions that carry no mutations. Repertoire samples came only from after the peak T cell response. A mostly white British donor set with more females was recruited, and clonal diversity was possibly underestimated. Recipients of two AZD1222 doses showed rising Spike-specific TCR breadth and depth.

The count of this clone is one. The antigen remains undetermined. CDR3 length equals 14 residues. Per the germline V gene, CDR1 is SGHRS and CDR2 is YFSETQ. Trimming stripped 0 bases from V and 1 base from J, with 7 bases between. The assay was immunoSEQ multiplex PCR, and TCRdb's table has in-frame clones only and misses some. The sample lists roughly 96,000 clones; under 90% were seen once. J is TRBJ2-5 and V is TRBV5-1; D is unclear. The TCR comes from an adult in good health. The sequences come from peripheral blood, collected on day 0 of AZD1222 vaccination. CDR3 region: CASSLVGSQETQYF. Here the CDR3 DNA reads TGCGCCAGCAGCTTGGTGGGCAGCCAAGAGACCCAGTACTTC.